The text below deals with one TCR beta chain. The target antigen is unknown. Trimming removed 5 bases at V and 0 bases at J, with 10 bases between. The length of the CDR3 is 14 residues. Per germline, CDR1 MNHEY and CDR2 SVGAGI. The record originates from a study of early T cells in non-severe SARS-CoV-2 infection. Study-level results: VDJdb-based annotation leaned toward anti-spike CD8 responses and missed private and CD4 specificities.

cDNA molecules, individually, were tagged with unique molecular identifiers. TCRdb redid the calling of the 5' RACE reads with MiXCR, one entry per CDR3 protein. The table records tens of thousands of distinct CDR3 sequences, around 13% of them present only once. The chain carries TRBV6-5 and TRBJ1-2; TRBD1 is a possible D gene (6 bases). Sequenced material: whole blood. This receptor was taken from an adult who was a healthcare worker with PCR-confirmed SARS-CoV-2 infection or an uninfected control (not recorded which). The CDR3 spells CASSIGTSNYGYTF. DNA for the CDR3: TGTGCCAGCAGTATCGGGACATCTAACTATGGCTACACCTTC.